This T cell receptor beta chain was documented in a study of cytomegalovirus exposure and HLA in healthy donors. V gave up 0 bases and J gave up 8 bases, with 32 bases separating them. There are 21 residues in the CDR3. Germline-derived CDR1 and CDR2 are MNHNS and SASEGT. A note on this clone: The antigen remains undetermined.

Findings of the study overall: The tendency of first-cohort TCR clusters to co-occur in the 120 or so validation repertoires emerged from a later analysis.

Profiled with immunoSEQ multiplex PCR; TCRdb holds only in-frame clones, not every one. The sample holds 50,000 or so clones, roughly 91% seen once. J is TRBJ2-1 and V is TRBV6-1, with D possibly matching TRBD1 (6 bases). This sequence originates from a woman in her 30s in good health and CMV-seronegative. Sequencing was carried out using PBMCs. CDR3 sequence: CASSEAKNRGRYWQGHDEQFF. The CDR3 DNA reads TGTGCCAGCAGTGAAGCGAAAAATAGAGGTCGATATTGGCAGGGACACGATGAGCAGTTCTTC.